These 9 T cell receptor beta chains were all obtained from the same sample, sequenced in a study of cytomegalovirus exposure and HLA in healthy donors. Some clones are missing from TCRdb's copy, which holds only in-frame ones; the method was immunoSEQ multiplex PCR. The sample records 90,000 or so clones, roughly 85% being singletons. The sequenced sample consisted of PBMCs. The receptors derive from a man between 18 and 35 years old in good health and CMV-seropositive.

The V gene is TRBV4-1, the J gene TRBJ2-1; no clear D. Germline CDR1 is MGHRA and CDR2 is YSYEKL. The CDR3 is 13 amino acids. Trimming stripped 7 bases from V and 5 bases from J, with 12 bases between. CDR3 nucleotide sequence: TGCGCCAGCACGATTAGCATGGACAATGAGCAGTTCTTC. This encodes CASTISMDNEQFF.

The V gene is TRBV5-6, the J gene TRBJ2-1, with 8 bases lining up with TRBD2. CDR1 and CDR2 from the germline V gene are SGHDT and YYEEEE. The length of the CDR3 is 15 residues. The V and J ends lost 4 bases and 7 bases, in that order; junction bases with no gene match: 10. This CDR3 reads CASSDGLAGWNEQFF. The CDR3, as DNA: TGTGCCAGCAGCGATGGACTAGCCGGTTGGAATGAGCAGTTCTTC.

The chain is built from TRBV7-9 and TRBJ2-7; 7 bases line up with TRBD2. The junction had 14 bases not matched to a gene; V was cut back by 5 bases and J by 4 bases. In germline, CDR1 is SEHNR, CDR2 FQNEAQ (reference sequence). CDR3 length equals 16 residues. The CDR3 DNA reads TGTGCCAGCAGCAGCCCGTCGTGGCAGGGAGGGTACGAGCAGTACTTC. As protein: CASSSPSWQGGYEQYF.

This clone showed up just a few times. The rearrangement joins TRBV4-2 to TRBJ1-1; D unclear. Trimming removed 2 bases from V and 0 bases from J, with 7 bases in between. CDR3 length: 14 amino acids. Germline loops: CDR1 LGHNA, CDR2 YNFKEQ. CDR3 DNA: TGTGCCAGCAGCCAATTGGGCATGAACACTGAAGCTTTCTTT. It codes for CASSQLGMNTEAFF.

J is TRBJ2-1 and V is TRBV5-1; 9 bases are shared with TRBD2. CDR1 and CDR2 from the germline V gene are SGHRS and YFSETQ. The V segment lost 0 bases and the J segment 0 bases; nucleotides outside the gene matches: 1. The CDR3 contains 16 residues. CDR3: CASSLAAGGSYNEQFF. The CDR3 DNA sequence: TGCGCCAGCAGCTTGGCAGCGGGAGGCTCCTACAATGAGCAGTTCTTC.

The CDR3 sequence is CASSPGILGYTF. CDR3 sequence (DNA): TGTGCCAGCAGCCCCGGGATTTTGGGCTACACCTTC. This chain connects TRBV5-6 to TRBJ1-2; D is unresolved. CDR1 is SGHDT, CDR2 YYEEEE, per germline. The CDR3 runs 12 residues. Trimming stripped 4 bases from V and 8 bases from J, with 12 bases between.

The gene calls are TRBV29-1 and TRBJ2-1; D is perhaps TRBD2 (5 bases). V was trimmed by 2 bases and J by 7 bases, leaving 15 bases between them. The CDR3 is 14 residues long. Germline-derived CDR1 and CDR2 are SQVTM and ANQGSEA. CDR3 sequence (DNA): TGCAGCGTTGAACCCGCGAGGGTCTGGAATGAGCAGTTCTTC. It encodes CSVEPARVWNEQFF.

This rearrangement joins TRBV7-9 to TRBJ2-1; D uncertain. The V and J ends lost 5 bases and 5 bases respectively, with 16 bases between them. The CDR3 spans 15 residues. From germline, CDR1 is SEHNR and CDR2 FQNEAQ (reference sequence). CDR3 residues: CASSLLTSPNNEQFF. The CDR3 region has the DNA TGTGCCAGCAGCCTCCTTACGAGCCCAAACAATGAGCAGTTCTTC.

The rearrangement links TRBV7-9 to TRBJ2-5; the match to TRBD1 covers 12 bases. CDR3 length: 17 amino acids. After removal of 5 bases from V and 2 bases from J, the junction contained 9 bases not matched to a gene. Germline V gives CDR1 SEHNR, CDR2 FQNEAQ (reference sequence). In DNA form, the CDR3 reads TGTGCCAGCAGCCCCCCCGGGACAGGGGGCTTACAAGAGACCCAGTACTTC. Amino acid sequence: CASSPPGTGGLQETQYF.